These 28 T cell receptor beta chains were all obtained from the same sample, sequenced in a study of pediatric ulcerative colitis. Libraries were prepared by immunoSEQ multiplex PCR; TCRdb keeps only in-frame clonotypes and omits some of them. Counted here are tens of thousands of clones, 78% occurring once; the ten biggest clones make up 3% to 4.5%. The rectum was sampled with one to two pinch biopsies at colonoscopy. The sample comprised gut tissue. The receptors here all came from a girl aged 10 to 17 with moderate ulcerative colitis.

In its sample, this clone was seen once. The chain carries TRBV4-2 and TRBJ1-2; a weak D match, TRBD1 (5 bases). CDR1 is LGHNA and CDR2 is YNFKEQ in the germline V gene. Trimming pared 1 base from V and 0 bases from J, leaving 9 bases between. The CDR3 loop spans 15 amino acids. The CDR3, as DNA: TGTGCCAGCAGCCAAGGGGGGGTAGCTAACTATGGCTACACCTTC. Translation: CASSQGGVANYGYTF.

The V gene is TRBV10-1, the J gene TRBJ2-1, with 7 positions matching TRBD2. Trimming at V came to 2 bases and at J to 5 bases, leaving 3 bases not matched to a gene. Germline V gene data show CDR1 as WNHNN and CDR2 as SYGVQD (reference sequence). The CDR3 contains 14 residues. The CDR3 bases are TGCGCCAGCAGTGAGGGCGGGAGTGACAATGAGCAGTTCTTC. It yields the protein CASSEGGSDNEQFF.

CDR3 sequence reads: CASSPRARSYGYTF. For the CDR3, the DNA is TGTGCCAGCAGCCCCAGGGCTCGTTCCTATGGCTACACCTTC. The chain recombines TRBV2 with TRBJ1-2, with D perhaps matching TRBD1 (5 bases). The CDR3 is made up of 14 amino acids. In germline, CDR1 is SNHLY, CDR2 FYNNEI. Between the trimmed V and J ends, which lost 6 bases and 4 bases, there was a span of 15 bases.

The genes are TRBV28 and TRBJ2-7; TRBD2 is a possible D gene (6 bases). The CDR3 sequence is 16 residues long. V was cut by 3 bases and J by 3 bases, with 18 bases left in between. CDR1 is MDHEN, CDR2 SYDVKM, per germline. DNA for the CDR3: TGTGCCAGCAGTTTTGAGAGCGCGGGATCGTACTACGAGCAGTACTTC. It translates to CASSFESAGSYYEQYF.

The chain uses TRBV4-1 and TRBJ2-7, with D possibly TRBD2 on 5 matching bases. This CDR3 has 15 amino acids. Trimming cost V 2 bases and J 2 bases, with 13 bases left between them. In germline, CDR1 is MGHRA, CDR2 YSYEKL. In DNA form, the CDR3 reads TGCGCCAGCAGCCAACCGGGAACGGTTACCTACGAGCAGTACTTC. Translating gives CASSQPGTVTYEQYF.

The V and J genes are TRBV13 and TRBJ2-4; 7 nucleotides agree with TRBD2. The ends lost 4 bases at V and 1 base at J; junction bases unmatched: 7. The germline V gene encodes CDR1 PRHDT and CDR2 FYEKMQ (reference sequence). The CDR3 is 16 residues long. The CDR3, as DNA: TGTGCCAGCAGCTCACCGGGGGGACCGGCCAAAAACATTCAGTACTTC. This encodes CASSSPGGPAKNIQYF. Complete variable domain (other parts from reference TRBV13 and TRBJ2-4): AAGVIQSPRHLIKEKRETATLKCYPIPRHDTVYWYQQGPGQDPQFLISFYEKMQSDKGSIPDRFSAQQFSDYHSELNMSSLELGDSALYFCASSSPGGPAKNIQYFGAGTRLSVL.

This clone occurred once. The CDR3 region has the DNA TGTGCCAGCAGCTTATTTGGTCCGACAGGGGACAATTCACCCCTCCACTTT. Translation: CASSLFGPTGDNSPLHF. The genes are TRBV5-6 and TRBJ1-6, with 8 positions matching TRBD1. This CDR3 is 17 amino acids long. J was trimmed by 7 bases and V by 2 bases; bases with no gene match: 11. CDR1 SGHDT and CDR2 YYEEEE come from the germline V gene.

V gene TRBV28 combines with J gene TRBJ1-5; possibly TRBD1 for D (6 bases). The CDR3 totals 16 residues. Germline V gene sequence: CDR1 MDHEN, CDR2 SYDVKM. The V end lost 5 bases, the J end lost 0 bases, and 14 bases lay between the germline ends. The chain's CDR3 is CASSPNRQVSNQPQHF. CDR3 sequence (DNA): TGTGCCAGCAGTCCGAATCGACAGGTTAGCAATCAGCCCCAGCATTTT. The full variable domain, completed using reference TRBV28 and TRBJ1-5, is DVKVTQSSRYLVKRTGEKVFLECVQDMDHENMFWYRQDPGLGLRLIYFSYDVKMKEKGDIPEGYSVSREKKERFSLILESASTNQTSMYLCASSPNRQVSNQPQHFGDGTRLSIL.

The V and J genes are TRBV27 and TRBJ2-7; 9 bases are a match to TRBD1. The V and J ends lost 3 bases and 5 bases, in that order; junction bases with no gene match: 5. CDR3 length equals 14 residues. The germline gives CDR1 MNHEY, CDR2 SMNVEV (reference sequence). The CDR3 protein is CASSFIQGANEQYF. As DNA, the CDR3 is TGTGCCAGCAGTTTCATACAGGGGGCGAACGAGCAGTACTTC.

This chain connects TRBV5-1 to TRBJ2-1; tentatively, D is TRBD2 (7 bases). The germline CDR1 and CDR2 sequences are SGHRS and YFSETQ. Trimming took off 0 bases at V and 2 bases at J, with 18 bases between the two ends. The CDR3 runs 18 residues. The DNA of the CDR3 is TGCGCCAGCAGCTTGGCCTTAGGGGGGGATGGCACCTACAATGAGCAGTTCTTC. Translated, it gives CASSLALGGDGTYNEQFF.

In nucleotides, the CDR3 is TGTGCCAGTAGTCCACTCTCGGGCACCGGGGAGCTGTTTTTT. It is translated as CASSPLSGTGELFF. The rearrangement links TRBV19 to TRBJ2-2; D gene uncertain. The V and J ends lost 5 bases and 4 bases respectively, with 11 bases between them. The length of the CDR3 is 14 residues. CDR1 is LNHDA and CDR2 is SQIVND in the germline V gene (reference sequence).

V and J are TRBV27 and TRBJ1-1; unclear D gene. Per the germline V gene, CDR1 is MNHEY and CDR2 is SMNVEV (reference sequence). The CDR3 runs to 14 residues. The V end was cut by 4 bases, the J end by 4 bases, with 13 bases between. CDR3 DNA: TGTGCCAGCAGTTACGAGGGTCGGTTCACTGAAGCTTTCTTT. It specifies CASSYEGRFTEAFF.

This clone was counted a few times. The chain joins TRBV19 to TRBJ2-7; 10 bases line up with TRBD1. Germline V gives CDR1 LNHDA, CDR2 SQIVND (reference sequence). This CDR3 is 14 amino acids long. V lost 6 bases, J lost 6 bases, and 8 bases stayed unmatched. The CDR3 DNA is TGTGCCAGTAGCCGACAGGGGGCTCTTAGCGAGCAGTACTTC. This sequence encodes CASSRQGALSEQYF.

This clone came up a few times. V and J are TRBV13 and TRBJ2-1; D is unresolved. V was shortened by 5 bases and J by 6 bases, with 11 bases between the two germline ends. From germline, CDR1 is PRHDT and CDR2 FYEKMQ (reference sequence). The CDR3 sequence is 13 residues long. The CDR3 reads CASSLILGNEQFF. CDR3 nucleotide sequence: TGTGCCAGCAGCCTCATTCTAGGCAATGAGCAGTTCTTC.

This sequence joins TRBV29-1 and TRBJ2-5; TRBD2 matches 15 bases. CDR1 is SQVTM and CDR2 is ANQGSEA in the germline V gene. The ends lost 4 bases at V and 7 bases at J; junction bases unmatched: 10. The CDR3 spans 16 residues. CDR3 region: CSVAGLAGGSGGTQYF. The CDR3 DNA sequence: TGCAGCGTTGCCGGACTAGCGGGAGGGTCCGGGGGGACCCAGTACTTC.

The rearrangement joins TRBV18 to TRBJ1-3; D remains ambiguous. Germline CDR1 reads KGHSH; CDR2 reads LQKENI. V lost 3 bases, J lost 1 base, and 10 bases lay in between. The CDR3 covers 15 residues. In DNA, the CDR3 is TGTGCCAGCTCACCGGGAGTTAGGTCTGGAAACACCATATATTTT. Translated, it gives CASSPGVRSGNTIYF.

In its sample, this clone was seen a few times. This chain links TRBV6-6 with TRBJ1-1; D remains unclear. Per germline, CDR1 MNHNY and CDR2 SVGAGI (reference sequence). Trimming pared 2 bases from V and 7 bases from J, leaving 5 bases between. The CDR3 has 11 residues. CDR3 coding DNA: TGTGCCAGCAGTTACGAGGGTGAAGCTTTCTTT. Translation: CASSYEGEAFF.

The V and J genes are TRBV5-6 and TRBJ2-6; TRBD1 matches at 8 bases. The V gene's germline CDR1 is SGHDT and CDR2 YYEEEE. V lost 3 bases and J lost 13; bases outside the gene matches: 9. The CDR3 spans 14 residues. As DNA, the CDR3 is TGTGCCAGCAGCTCCCTGGACAGGGATGGAGTCCTGACTTTC. Its translation: CASSSLDRDGVLTF.

CDR3 amino acids: CASSLTPSPGGTEAFF. In DNA form, the CDR3 reads TGTGCCAGCAGCTTAACTCCGAGTCCGGGGGGGACTGAAGCTTTCTTT. The rearrangement joins TRBV7-3 to TRBJ1-1; D is perhaps TRBD1 (5 bases). Per the germline V gene, CDR1 is SGHTA and CDR2 is FQGTGA. This CDR3 region has 16 residues. V was cut by 0 bases and J by 5 bases, with 16 bases left in between.

The chain employs TRBV7-6 and TRBJ2-1; TRBD2 agrees at 7 bases. Trimming at V came to 7 bases and at J to 12 bases, leaving 12 bases not matched to a gene. The germline V gene encodes CDR1 SGHVS and CDR2 FNYEAQ. The CDR3 sequence is 13 residues long. Written as DNA, the CDR3 is TGTGCCAGCATCGCGGGGGTAGGCGGTGTGCAGTTCTTC. Encoded protein: CASIAGVGGVQFF.

The CDR3 nucleotides are TGTGCCAGCAGCGCGACTAGCGGGGGCTACAATGAGCAGTTCTTC. This encodes CASSATSGGYNEQFF. The V call is TRBV7-9, the J call TRBJ2-1; 12 bases map to TRBD2. V was pared by 5 bases and J by 3 bases, with 2 bases of the junction left unmatched. Germline CDR1 reads SEHNR; CDR2 reads FQNEAQ (reference sequence). The CDR3 spans 15 residues. Full variable domain (outside the CDR3, taken from reference TRBV7-9 and TRBJ2-1): DTGVSQNPRHKITKRGQNVTFRCDPISEHNRLYWYRQTLGQGPEFLTYFQNEAQLEKSRLLSDRFSAERPKGSFSTLEIQRTEQGDSAMYLCASSATSGGYNEQFFGPGTRLTVL.

This clone has only one observation. V is TRBV7-6 and J is TRBJ2-6; D is undetermined. CDR3 length: 17 amino acids. Germline loops: CDR1 SGHVS, CDR2 FNYEAQ. V shed 5 bases and J shed 0 bases, with 14 bases lying between them. As DNA, the CDR3 is TGTGCCAGCAGCCAGCAGCCTGGCAACTCTGGGGCCAACGTCCTGACTTTC. Protein product: CASSQQPGNSGANVLTF.

In this sample, this clone turned up a few times. V is TRBV11-2 and J is TRBJ1-6, with D tentatively TRBD1 (5 bases). The CDR3 spans 14 residues. Germline V gene lookup returns CDR1 SGHAT and CDR2 FQNNGV. V was pared by 5 bases and J by 10 bases, with 15 bases between. The CDR3 nucleotides are TGTGCCAGCAGCCCGCGGTTCGGGGGATCACCCCTCCACTTT. This gives the protein CASSPRFGGSPLHF.

The rearrangement links TRBV27 to TRBJ1-2, with D possibly TRBD1 on 5 matching bases. This CDR3 spans 13 amino acids. Looked up from germline, CDR1 is MNHEY and CDR2 is SMNVEV (reference sequence). V dropped 1 base and J dropped 6 bases, with 9 bases sitting between them. The chain's CDR3 is CASSLYGAHGYTF. The CDR3 region has the DNA TGTGCCAGCAGTTTATATGGGGCTCATGGCTACACCTTC.

V usage is TRBV7-2 and J usage is TRBJ1-2, with 7 bases identical to TRBD1. Per germline, CDR1 SGHTA and CDR2 FQGNSA. Trimming removed 5 bases from V and 0 bases from J; junction bases left unmatched: 9. CDR3 length equals 16 residues. CDR3 coding DNA: TGTGCCAGCAGCGGGGGGTGGGACAGTGCTAACTATGGCTACACCTTC. Protein sequence: CASSGGWDSANYGYTF. Full variable domain (remainder filled in from reference TRBV7-2 and TRBJ1-2): GAGVSQSPSNKVTEKGKDVELRCDPISGHTALYWYRQSLGQGLEFLIYFQGNSAPDKSGLPSDRFSAERTGGSVSTLTIQRTQQEDSAVYLCASSGGWDSANYGYTFGSGTRLTVV.

This rearrangement joins TRBV4-3 to TRBJ1-4, with a possible D match to TRBD1 (5 bases). V gave up 0 bases and J gave up 5 bases, with 10 bases separating them. CDR1 LGHNA and CDR2 YSLEER come from the germline V gene. The CDR3 consists of 15 residues. The chain's CDR3 is CASSQEGGSNEKLFF. Written as DNA, the CDR3 is TGCGCCAGCAGCCAAGAGGGGGGATCCAATGAAAAACTGTTTTTT.

This clone was picked up one time. V and J are TRBV9 and TRBJ2-7, with 9 bases matching TRBD1. This CDR3 region has 15 residues. J gave up 3 bases and V 4 bases, and 8 bases lay outside the gene matches. The germline V gene has CDR1 SGDLS and CDR2 YYNGEE. This chain's CDR3 is CASSPLGTGFYEQYF. CDR3 bases: TGTGCCAGCAGCCCTCTGGGGACAGGGTTCTACGAGCAGTACTTC. Full variable domain (missing parts from reference TRBV9 and TRBJ2-7): DSGVTQTPKHLITATGQRVTLRCSPRSGDLSVYWYQQSLDQGLQFLIQYYNGEERAKGNILERFSAQQFPDLHSELNLSSLELGDSALYFCASSPLGTGFYEQYFGPGTRLTVT.

The chain joins TRBV5-1 to TRBJ2-2; D unresolved. This CDR3 is built from 14 residues. Trimming removed 3 bases at V and 3 bases at J, with 9 bases between. Per germline, CDR1 SGHRS and CDR2 YFSETQ. The CDR3 DNA follows: TGCGCCAGCAGCTCGCAGAGCTACACCGGGGAGCTGTTTTTT. Protein: CASSSQSYTGELFF. The complete variable domain, with remaining parts taken from reference TRBV5-1 and TRBJ2-2, reads KAGVTQTPRYLIKTRGQQVTLSCSPISGHRSVSWYQQTPGQGLQFLFEYFSETQRNKGNFPGRFSGRQFSNSRSEMNVSTLELGDSALYLCASSSQSYTGELFFGEGSRLTVL.